These T cell receptor beta chains were read from a single sample in a study of post-analysis software for immune sequencing data. One entry per CDR3 protein results from TCRdb running MiXCR on the PCR reads. This sample yields fewer than 850,000 distinct CDR3 sequences, of which roughly 50% are seen a single time; roughly 4.9% belongs to the top ten. Sequences were obtained from blood. Source of these receptors: a girl between 10 and 17 years old with multiple sclerosis. Both conserved end residues are part of each CDR3. Each record gives: V gene, clone size, D gene, J gene, CDR3 DNA, CDR3 protein. D genes are given only for firm matches. Some rows have no size entry. The others give once, few or many, or a class for an expanded clone.

V gene: TRBV27; clone size: few; D gene: .; J gene: TRBJ1-2; CDR3 DNA: TGTGCCAGCGCCCTCCTTCCGACCAACTATGGCTACACCTTC; CDR3 protein: CASALLPTNYGYTF
V gene: TRBV15; clone size: .; D gene: .; J gene: TRBJ2-3; CDR3 DNA: TGTGCCACCAGCAACGTAGGGCGTACTAGCACAGATACGCAGTATTTT; CDR3 protein: CATSNVGRTSTDTQYF
V gene: TRBV2; clone size: few; D gene: TRBD1; J gene: TRBJ1-2; CDR3 DNA: TGTGCCAGCAGGTCGGCAGGGGGCAGTTCCTATGGCTACACCTTC; CDR3 protein: CASRSAGGSSYGYTF
V gene: TRBV5-5; clone size: .; D gene: TRBD1; J gene: TRBJ1-5; CDR3 DNA: TGTGCCAGCAGCCGGGACAGGGGCGTCAATCAGCCCCAGCATTTT; CDR3 protein: CASSRDRGVNQPQHF
V gene: TRBV6-1; clone size: .; D gene: TRBD1; J gene: TRBJ1-2; CDR3 DNA: TGTGCCAGCAGTGACCCCGCGGGACAGTCTATTAACTATGGCTACACCTTC; CDR3 protein: CASSDPAGQSINYGYTF
V gene: TRBV7-3; clone size: few; D gene: .; J gene: TRBJ1-2; CDR3 DNA: TGTGCCAGCAGCTATGGGGAAGATAACTATGGCTACACCTTC; CDR3 protein: CASSYGEDNYGYTF
V gene: TRBV5-1; clone size: many; D gene: .; J gene: TRBJ1-2; CDR3 DNA: TGCGCCAGCAGCCCCCGCGTAGGGGCGTCGAACTATGGCTACACCTTC; CDR3 protein: CASSPRVGASNYGYTF
V gene: TRBV28; clone size: .; D gene: TRBD1; J gene: TRBJ2-7; CDR3 DNA: TGTGCCAGCAGTTTTTGGCCAGGGGGTTTCAGAGTCGAAACCTACGAGCAGTACTTC; CDR3 protein: CASSFWPGGFRVETYEQYF
V gene: TRBV6-2/TRBV6-3; clone size: .; D gene: TRBD1; J gene: TRBJ2-1; CDR3 DNA: TGTGCCACCCATCCCGGGACAGGCTTATACAATGAGCAGTTCTTC; CDR3 protein: CATHPGTGLYNEQFF
V gene: TRBV5-4; clone size: .; D gene: .; J gene: TRBJ1-2; CDR3 DNA: TGTGCCGGCAGCTTGGGAGTGGACTATGGCTACACCTTC; CDR3 protein: CAGSLGVDYGYTF